The next 18 T cell receptor beta chains were all read from a single sample in a study of OX40 agonist ivuxolimab in advanced cancers. Data came from immunoSEQ multiplex PCR; TCRdb stores just in-frame clones and leaves some out. The table includes roughly 80,000 clones, about 82% detected once. The sequencing used CD4+ or CD8+ T cells sorted from blood, collected in a trial of the OX40 agonist ivuxolimab. The receptors were sampled from an adult with an advanced solid tumor such as melanoma, head and neck, liver or kidney cancer.

This clone has a single count. The chain is built from TRBV9 and TRBJ2-2, with 11 bases lining up with TRBD2. Per the germline V gene, CDR1 is SGDLS and CDR2 is YYNGEE. The junction had 9 bases not matched to a gene; V was cut back by 4 bases and J by 4 bases. CDR3 size: 17 residues. CDR3 bases: TGTGCCAGCAGCCCCTCGGCTAGCGGGGGGTTCACCGGGGAGCTGTTTTTT. Translation: CASSPSASGGFTGELFF.

This chain connects TRBV6-5 to TRBJ1-3, with a weak D call TRBD1 (6 bases). The CDR3 is 14 amino acids. Trimming removed 7 bases from V and 5 bases from J, with 15 bases in between. Germline CDR1 is MNHEY and CDR2 is SVGAGI. The CDR3 protein is CASTPRDNRNTIYF. CDR3 sequence (DNA): TGTGCCAGCACCCCCAGGGACAACCGAAACACCATATATTTT.

This chain uses TRBV10-3 with TRBJ1-2; D possibly corresponds to TRBD1 (6 bases). With 10 bases removed from V and 5 bases from J, the gap between germline ends came to 20 bases. The CDR3 is 14 residues long. Looked up from germline, CDR1 is ENHRY and CDR2 is SYGVKD. This CDR3 reads CATHRAGDRYGYTF. The DNA for the CDR3 is TGTGCCACCCACAGGGCAGGGGATCGATATGGCTACACCTTC.

In this sample, this clone turned up once. The chain carries TRBV5-6 and TRBJ2-3, with D perhaps matching TRBD2 (5 bases). The germline V gene encodes CDR1 SGHDT and CDR2 YYEEEE. The CDR3 covers 18 residues. V shed 0 bases and J shed 3 bases, with 20 bases lying between them. Here the CDR3 reads CASSLGAPPRRRTDTQYF. Here the CDR3 DNA reads TGTGCCAGCAGCTTGGGGGCTCCCCCTCGGAGGCGGACAGATACGCAGTATTTT. The full variable domain, its missing parts supplied by reference TRBV5-6 and TRBJ2-3, is DAGVTQSPTHLIKTRGQQVTLRCSPKSGHDTVSWYQQALGQGPQFIFQYYEEEERQRGNFPDRFSGHQFPNYSSELNVNALLLGDSALYLCASSLGAPPRRRTDTQYFGPGTRLTVL.

As for this clone: This specimen includes other DNA sequences encoding the same CDR3. The chain uses TRBV2 and TRBJ2-2; D could derive from TRBD1 or TRBD2 (6 bases each). This CDR3 spans 15 amino acids. V was cut by 7 bases and J by 5 bases, with 17 bases left in between. CDR1 is SNHLY and CDR2 is FYNNEI in the germline V gene. For the CDR3, the DNA is TGTGCCAGCAAGGGGGGCCAGGGTGGGACCGGGGAGCTGTTTTTT. Translated, it gives CASKGGQGGTGELFF.

This chain joins TRBV5-1 and TRBJ1-2, with a possible D match to TRBD1 (5 bases). Trimming took 4 bases from V and 4 from J, leaving 14 bases between them. This CDR3 comprises 14 residues. Germline V gene sequence: CDR1 SGHRS, CDR2 YFSETQ. The CDR3 protein is CASSASGGAYGYTF. The CDR3 DNA reads TGCGCCAGCAGCGCCTCGGGGGGTGCCTATGGCTACACCTTC.

This clone is medium-sized (0.01 to 0.1%) in the sample. The chain employs TRBV30 and TRBJ1-1, with D perhaps matching TRBD1 (5 bases). CDR3 length: 12 amino acids. CDR1 is GTSNPN and CDR2 is SVGIG in the germline V gene (reference sequence). V was clipped by 8 bases and J by 6 bases, with 16 bases between them. The CDR3, as DNA: TGTGCCGGGGGACGGCTGGCGGCTGAAGCTTTCTTT. It codes for CAGGRLAAEAFF. Together with reference TRBV30 and TRBJ1-1, the CDR3 gives the full variable domain: SQTIHQWPATLVQPVGSPLSLECTVEGTSNPNLYWYRQAAGRGLQLLFYSVGIGQISSEVPQNLSASRPQDRQFILSSKKLLLSDSGFYLCAGGRLAAEAFFGQGTRLTVV.

In its sample, this clone was seen a few times. The chain joins TRBV4-2 to TRBJ2-1; 12 bases map to TRBD2. Trimming cost V 1 base and J 10 bases; bases outside gene matches: 8. There are 16 residues in the CDR3. Germline V gene sequence: CDR1 LGHNA, CDR2 YNFKEQ. The CDR3 here is CASSQGQTSGGREQFF. As DNA, the CDR3 is TGTGCCAGCAGCCAAGGTCAGACTAGCGGGGGACGGGAGCAGTTCTTC.

The chain links TRBV10-3 to TRBJ2-5; tentatively, D is TRBD2 (6 bases). V was shortened by 3 bases and J by 4 bases, with 9 bases between the two germline ends. Germline V CDR1 and CDR2: ENHRY, SYGVKD. CDR3 length: 13 amino acids. CDR3 nucleotide sequence: TGTGCCATCAGTGACGGGCGGGGAGAGACCCAGTACTTC. Encoded protein: CAISDGRGETQYF.

This clone was detected ten times or more. The chain joins TRBV4-3 to TRBJ2-4; 11 bases map to TRBD1. The CDR3 has 17 residues. V lost 0 bases, J lost 7 bases, and 8 bases stayed unmatched. The V gene's germline CDR1 is LGHNA and CDR2 YSLEER. The CDR3 sequence: CASSQEGTGGSWNIQYF. In DNA, the CDR3 is TGCGCCAGCAGCCAAGAGGGGACAGGGGGAAGTTGGAACATTCAGTACTTC.

The rearrangement joins TRBV7-2 to TRBJ2-3; 9 nucleotides line up with TRBD2. CDR1 is SGHTA, CDR2 FQGNSA, per germline. V shed 3 bases and J 3 bases; nucleotides not matched to a gene: 1. This CDR3 contains 14 residues. Written as DNA, the CDR3 is TGTGCCAGCAGCTTTGCGGGGGGGACAGATACGCAGTATTTT. Amino acids: CASSFAGGTDTQYF.

This clone has just a few counts. The gene calls are TRBV7-9 and TRBJ1-1; D ambiguous. This CDR3 region has 16 residues. V lost 0 bases, J lost 5 bases, and 16 bases lay in between. CDR1 is SEHNR, CDR2 FQNEAQ, per germline (reference sequence). Here the CDR3 reads CASSLAGGRSWTEAFF. CDR3 sequence (DNA): TGTGCCAGCAGCTTAGCCGGAGGCAGGTCATGGACTGAAGCTTTCTTT.

This clone is a singleton in its sample. The chain uses TRBV30 and TRBJ2-5; TRBD2 aligns across 8 bases. The trim removed 5 bases at V and 4 bases at J, leaving 3 bases unmatched. The CDR3 runs 12 residues. CDR1 GTSNPN and CDR2 SVGIG come from the germline V gene (reference sequence). The CDR3 DNA sequence: TGTGCCTGGCTGGGACTAGGAGAGACCCAGTACTTC. This sequence encodes CAWLGLGETQYF.

The chain employs TRBV4-2 and TRBJ2-1; 9 positions match TRBD1. The CDR3 covers 16 residues. After removal of 4 bases from V and 8 bases from J, the junction contained 12 bases not matched to a gene. From germline, CDR1 is LGHNA and CDR2 YNFKEQ. For the CDR3, the DNA is TGTGCCAGCAGCCTACTTGGACAGGGGAAGTTGGATGAGCAGTTCTTC. Translated: CASSLLGQGKLDEQFF.

The chain is built from TRBV10-3 and TRBJ2-7, with a weak D call TRBD2 (5 bases). The length of the CDR3 is 14 residues. CDR1 is ENHRY and CDR2 is SYGVKD in the germline V gene. V was shortened by 4 bases and J by 4 bases, with 14 bases between the two germline ends. CDR3 sequence: CAISVPGIAYEQYF. The CDR3 DNA reads as TGTGCCATCAGTGTACCCGGGATCGCGTACGAGCAGTACTTC.

The rearrangement joins TRBV6-6 to TRBJ2-7, with 7 bases aligning to TRBD1. This CDR3 has 14 amino acids. With V trimmed by 7 bases and J by 3 bases, 9 bases remained unmatched. Germline lookup yields CDR1 MNHNY and CDR2 SVGAGI (reference sequence). CDR3 bases: TGTGCCAGCAAAATAACAGGGGACGTCTACGAGCAGTACTTC. It specifies CASKITGDVYEQYF.

This chain joins TRBV2 and TRBJ2-3; D may be TRBD1 (6 bases). Trimming took 8 bases from V and 5 from J, leaving 14 bases between them. CDR3 length: 13 residues. CDR1 and CDR2 (germline): SNHLY, FYNNEI. The CDR3 here is CASGGVGGDTQYF. Written as DNA, the CDR3 is TGTGCCAGCGGTGGGGTAGGGGGAGATACGCAGTATTTT. Variable domain in full (rest from reference TRBV2 and TRBJ2-3): EPEVTQTPSHQVTQMGQEVILRCVPISNHLYFYWYRQILGQKVEFLVSFYNNEISEKSEIFDDQFSVERPDGSNFTLKIRSTKLEDSAMYFCASGGVGGDTQYFGPGTRLTVL.

This sequence joins TRBV7-3 and TRBJ2-5; tentatively, D is TRBD1 or TRBD2 (6 bases each). V gave up 6 bases and J gave up 5 bases, with 16 bases separating them. CDR3 length equals 14 residues. Germline CDR1 is SGHTA and CDR2 is FQGTGA. The CDR3 loop is CASSRNGGRETQYF. The CDR3 DNA is TGTGCCAGCAGTCGAAACGGGGGCAGGGAGACCCAGTACTTC.